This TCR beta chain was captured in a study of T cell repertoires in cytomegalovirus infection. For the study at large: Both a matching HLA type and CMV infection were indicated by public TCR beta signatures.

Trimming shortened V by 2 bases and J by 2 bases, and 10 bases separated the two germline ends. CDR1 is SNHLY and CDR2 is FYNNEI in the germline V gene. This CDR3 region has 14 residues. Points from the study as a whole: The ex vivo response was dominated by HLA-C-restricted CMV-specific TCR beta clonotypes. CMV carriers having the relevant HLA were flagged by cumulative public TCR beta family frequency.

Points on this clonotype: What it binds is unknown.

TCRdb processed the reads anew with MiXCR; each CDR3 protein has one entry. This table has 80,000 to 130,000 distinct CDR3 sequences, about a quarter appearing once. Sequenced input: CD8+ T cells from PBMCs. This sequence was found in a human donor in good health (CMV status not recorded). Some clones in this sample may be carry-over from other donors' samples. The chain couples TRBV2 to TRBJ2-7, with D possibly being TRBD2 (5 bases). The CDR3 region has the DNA TGTGCCAGCAGTGAAACGGGGTACACCTACGAGCAGTACTTC. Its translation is CASSETGYTYEQYF.